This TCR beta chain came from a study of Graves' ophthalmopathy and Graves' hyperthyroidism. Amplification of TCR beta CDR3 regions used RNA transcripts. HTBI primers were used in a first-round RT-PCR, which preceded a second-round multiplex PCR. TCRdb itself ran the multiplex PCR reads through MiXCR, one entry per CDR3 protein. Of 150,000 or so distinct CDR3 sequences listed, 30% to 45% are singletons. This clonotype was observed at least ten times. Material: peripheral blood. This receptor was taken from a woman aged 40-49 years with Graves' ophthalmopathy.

The CDR3 DNA sequence: TGTGCCAGCAGTGAATCCGGCGGCGGCTACGAGCAGTACTTC. The encoded protein is CASSESGGGYEQYF. The V and J genes are TRBV25-1 and TRBJ2-7; D not resolved. The CDR3 sequence is 14 residues long. The V and J ends lost 1 base and 3 bases respectively, with 10 bases between them. Per the germline V gene, CDR1 is MGHDK and CDR2 is SYGVNS.